This TCR beta chain emerged from a study of blood T cell repertoires in COVID-19. Study at large: Sources were T cells, B-cell-depleted T cells, or PBMCs; the material itself was cDNA or gDNA.

CDR1 is LNHDA and CDR2 is SQIVND in the germline V gene (reference sequence). The CDR3 is made up of 14 amino acids. Trimming removed 7 bases from V and 0 bases from J, with 10 bases in between. Clones were read by immunoSEQ multiplex PCR, and TCRdb kept only the in-frame ones, dropping some. The repertoire consists of 95,000 or so clones, with roughly 79% occurring once and the leading ten covering roughly 4.8%. Patients at the Seattle site were enrolled during active infection and followed longitudinally. The clonotype originates from a man older than 75 with COVID-19, enrolled during active disease. J is TRBJ2-1 and V is TRBV19; possibly TRBD2 for D (5 bases). The specimen sequenced was peripheral blood. CDR3 DNA: TGTGCCAGTAATCTCCGGGGCTCCTACAATGAGCAGTTCTTC. As protein: CASNLRGSYNEQFF.